This T cell receptor beta chain came from a study of cytomegalovirus exposure and HLA in healthy donors. It was with 60 Vbeta and 13 Jbeta primers that the PCR ran. The repertoire was sequenced with immunoSEQ multiplex PCR; TCRdb's copy has only in-frame clones and lacks some. The sample includes under 150,000 clones, approximately 78% of them seen just once. V gave up 2 bases and J gave up 5 bases, with 7 bases separating them. The CDR3 has 13 residues. Germline CDR1 reads SGHRS; CDR2 reads YFSETQ. Sequencing was carried out using PBMCs. The V call is TRBV5-1, the J call TRBJ1-4, with TRBD1 as a possible D gene (5 bases). The TCR was taken from a woman aged 40 to 49 in good health and CMV-seropositive. CDR3 region: CASSLQENEKLFF. The CDR3 DNA reads TGCGCCAGCAGCTTACAGGAAAATGAAAAACTGTTTTTT.